Listed below are T cell receptor beta chains from one sample, sequenced in a study of shared clonotypes between healthy human individuals. Generated by immunoSEQ multiplex PCR, the TCRdb table keeps only in-frame clones and is missing some. The sample shows roughly 2,000,000 clones, around 95% of them seen only once. The source material was naive CD8+ T cells from PBMCs. These receptors were collected from a young man in good health. Some clones in this sample may be carry-over from other donors' samples. CDR3s include the opening cysteine and the closing phenylalanine or tryptophan. D genes are given only for firm matches. A row's size may be missing; if present it is once, few, many or a size class.

V gene: TRBV23-1
J gene: TRBJ1-1
clone size: once
CDR3 length: 16
D gene: .
CDR3 protein: CASSQRPRPMNTEAFF
CDR3 DNA: TGCGCCAGCAGTCAACGACCAAGGCCCATGAACACTGAAGCTTTCTTT

V gene: TRBV7-9
J gene: TRBJ2-1
clone size: .
CDR3 length: 15
D gene: TRBD2
CDR3 protein: CASSLWAGALNEQFF
CDR3 DNA: TGTGCCAGCAGCTTGTGGGCGGGAGCGTTAAATGAGCAGTTCTTC

V gene: TRBV4-1
J gene: TRBJ2-7
clone size: once
CDR3 length: 16
D gene: .
CDR3 protein: CASSQGPKGASYEQYF
CDR3 DNA: TGCGCCAGCAGCCAAGGGCCCAAGGGTGCTTCCTACGAGCAGTACTTC

V gene: TRBV25-1
J gene: TRBJ2-7
clone size: .
CDR3 length: 14
D gene: TRBD2
CDR3 protein: CASSVSGRAAEQYF
CDR3 DNA: TGTGCCAGCAGTGTGAGCGGGAGGGCCGCTGAGCAGTACTTC

V gene: TRBV28
J gene: TRBJ2-5
clone size: .
CDR3 length: 14
D gene: .
CDR3 protein: CASSHPGELETQYF
CDR3 DNA: TGTGCCAGCAGCCATCCAGGGGAACTGGAGACCCAGTACTTC

V gene: TRBV25-1
J gene: TRBJ2-2
clone size: .
CDR3 length: 18
D gene: .
CDR3 protein: CASSAPLSGLRGTGELFF
CDR3 DNA: TGTGCCAGCAGTGCCCCCCTAAGCGGGCTGCGTGGCACCGGGGAGCTGTTTTTT

V gene: TRBV7-2
J gene: TRBJ2-1
clone size: .
CDR3 length: 17
D gene: TRBD2
CDR3 protein: CASSLAPSEREWDEQFF
CDR3 DNA: TGTGCCAGCAGCTTAGCCCCCTCGGAGCGGGAGTGGGATGAGCAGTTCTTC

V gene: TRBV6-1
J gene: TRBJ1-5
clone size: .
CDR3 length: 14
D gene: .
CDR3 protein: CASRDESSNQPQHF
CDR3 DNA: TGTGCCAGCAGAGACGAGAGTTCCAATCAGCCCCAGCATTTT

V gene: TRBV5-4
J gene: TRBJ1-1
clone size: .
CDR3 length: 12
D gene: .
CDR3 protein: CASSRGGPEAFF
CDR3 DNA: TGTGCCAGCAGCCGCGGGGGACCTGAAGCTTTCTTT

V gene: TRBV4-1
J gene: TRBJ1-4
clone size: once
CDR3 length: 17
D gene: .
CDR3 protein: CASSPHPGPPTNEKLFF
CDR3 DNA: TGCGCCAGCAGCCCCCACCCCGGACCACCAACTAATGAAAAACTGTTTTTT

V gene: TRBV27
J gene: TRBJ1-1
clone size: .
CDR3 length: 15
D gene: .
CDR3 protein: CASSWRGRPNTEAFF
CDR3 DNA: TGTGCCAGCAGCTGGCGGGGCAGACCTAACACTGAAGCTTTCTTT

V gene: TRBV9
J gene: TRBJ1-3
clone size: once
CDR3 length: 13
D gene: .
CDR3 protein: CASSADRGNTIYF
CDR3 DNA: TGTGCCAGCAGCGCGGACAGAGGAAACACCATATATTTT

V gene: TRBV27
J gene: TRBJ2-1
clone size: .
CDR3 length: 14
D gene: TRBD2
CDR3 protein: CASSFGGGPQEQFF
CDR3 DNA: TGTGCCAGCAGTTTTGGCGGGGGACCACAGGAGCAGTTCTTC

V gene: TRBV28
J gene: TRBJ2-1
clone size: .
CDR3 length: 11
D gene: .
CDR3 protein: CASRENNEQFF
CDR3 DNA: TGTGCCAGCAGAGAGAACAATGAGCAGTTCTTC

V gene: TRBV4-1
J gene: TRBJ2-2
clone size: .
CDR3 length: 15
D gene: .
CDR3 protein: CASSQVFPAAGELFF
CDR3 DNA: TGCGCCAGCAGCCAAGTATTCCCTGCAGCCGGGGAGCTGTTTTTT

V gene: TRBV5-1
J gene: TRBJ2-3
clone size: .
CDR3 length: 15
D gene: .
CDR3 protein: CASSPRVATGDTQYF
CDR3 DNA: TGCGCCAGCAGCCCCCGAGTAGCTACGGGGGATACGCAGTATTTT

V gene: TRBV18
J gene: TRBJ2-7
clone size: .
CDR3 length: 15
D gene: .
CDR3 protein: CATKEGWETAYEQYF
CDR3 DNA: TGTGCCACTAAAGAGGGTTGGGAAACGGCCTACGAGCAGTACTTC

V gene: TRBV29-1
J gene: TRBJ2-5
clone size: .
CDR3 length: 12
D gene: .
CDR3 protein: CSVYGIQETQYF
CDR3 DNA: TGCAGCGTTTACGGAATTCAAGAGACCCAGTACTTC

V gene: TRBV27
J gene: TRBJ2-2
clone size: .
CDR3 length: 12
D gene: .
CDR3 protein: CATGVWAGELFF
CDR3 DNA: TGTGCCACGGGGGTATGGGCCGGGGAGCTGTTTTTT

V gene: TRBV28
J gene: TRBJ2-5
clone size: .
CDR3 length: 14
D gene: .
CDR3 protein: CASSLRTGHQAQYF
CDR3 DNA: TGTGCCAGCAGTTTACGAACTGGTCATCAGGCCCAGTACTTC

V gene: TRBV6-5
J gene: TRBJ1-2
clone size: .
CDR3 length: 12
D gene: .
CDR3 protein: CASRHLGDGYTF
CDR3 DNA: TGTGCCAGCAGACACCTAGGGGATGGCTACACCTTC

V gene: TRBV7-2
J gene: TRBJ2-7
clone size: .
CDR3 length: 15
D gene: TRBD2
CDR3 protein: CASSSEGGRAYEQYF
CDR3 DNA: TGTGCCAGCAGCTCAGAGGGCGGGAGGGCATACGAGCAGTACTTC

V gene: TRBV4-2
J gene: TRBJ2-7
clone size: once
CDR3 length: 13
D gene: .
CDR3 protein: CASSQDRSSEQYF
CDR3 DNA: TGTGCCAGCAGCCAAGATCGGTCTTCCGAGCAGTACTTC

V gene: TRBV27
J gene: TRBJ2-1
clone size: once
CDR3 length: 15
D gene: .
CDR3 protein: CASSLYAGKSDEQFF
CDR3 DNA: TGTGCCAGCAGTTTATATGCGGGAAAGTCGGATGAGCAGTTCTTC

V gene: TRBV9
J gene: TRBJ1-1
clone size: .
CDR3 length: 15
D gene: TRBD1
CDR3 protein: CASSARQGRDTEAFF
CDR3 DNA: TGTGCCAGCAGCGCCAGACAGGGCAGGGACACTGAAGCTTTCTTT

V gene: TRBV27
J gene: TRBJ2-1
clone size: .
CDR3 length: 11
D gene: .
CDR3 protein: CASSYLDEQFF
CDR3 DNA: TGTGCCAGCAGCTATTTGGATGAGCAGTTCTTC

V gene: TRBV28
J gene: TRBJ1-1
clone size: .
CDR3 length: 13
D gene: .
CDR3 protein: CASSLPEGTEAFF
CDR3 DNA: TGTGCCAGCAGTTTACCCGAAGGCACTGAAGCTTTCTTT

V gene: TRBV7-8
J gene: TRBJ2-7
clone size: .
CDR3 length: 14
D gene: .
CDR3 protein: CASLPLGGTYEQYF
CDR3 DNA: TGTGCCAGCCTTCCCCTGGGAGGCACCTACGAGCAGTACTTC

V gene: TRBV28
J gene: TRBJ1-2
clone size: .
CDR3 length: 16
D gene: .
CDR3 protein: CASSPHPAGGAYGYTF
CDR3 DNA: TGTGCCAGCAGTCCCCACCCCGCCGGGGGCGCCTATGGCTACACCTTC

V gene: TRBV7-9
J gene: TRBJ2-7
clone size: .
CDR3 length: 12
D gene: .
CDR3 protein: CASSSHLYEQYF
CDR3 DNA: TGTGCCAGCAGCTCCCATCTTTACGAGCAGTACTTC

V gene: TRBV19
J gene: TRBJ1-4
clone size: .
CDR3 length: 14
D gene: .
CDR3 protein: CASTGGRGIEKLFF
CDR3 DNA: TGTGCCAGTACGGGGGGCAGGGGAATTGAAAAACTGTTTTTT

V gene: TRBV28
J gene: TRBJ1-1
clone size: .
CDR3 length: 13
D gene: .
CDR3 protein: CASSPGENTEAFF
CDR3 DNA: TGTGCCAGCAGCCCCGGGGAGAACACTGAAGCTTTCTTT

V gene: TRBV29-1
J gene: TRBJ1-2
clone size: .
CDR3 length: 15
D gene: .
CDR3 protein: CSVEGARAANYGYTF
CDR3 DNA: TGCAGCGTTGAAGGTGCCAGGGCAGCTAACTATGGCTACACCTTC

V gene: TRBV6-5
J gene: TRBJ2-7
clone size: .
CDR3 length: 13
D gene: TRBD2
CDR3 protein: CASRSGTLYEQYF
CDR3 DNA: TGTGCCAGCAGAAGCGGGACTCTTTACGAGCAGTACTTC

V gene: TRBV7-9
J gene: TRBJ2-5
clone size: .
CDR3 length: 16
D gene: TRBD2
CDR3 protein: CASSPWLAGPQETQYF
CDR3 DNA: TGTGCCAGCAGCCCCTGGCTAGCGGGACCCCAAGAGACCCAGTACTTC

V gene: TRBV19
J gene: TRBJ1-1
clone size: .
CDR3 length: 14
D gene: .
CDR3 protein: CASSIEPANTEAFF
CDR3 DNA: TGTGCCAGTAGTATAGAGCCAGCCAACACTGAAGCTTTCTTT

V gene: TRBV29-1
J gene: TRBJ1-2
clone size: .
CDR3 length: 16
D gene: TRBD1
CDR3 protein: CSVDGGQGAPGGGYTF
CDR3 DNA: TGCAGCGTTGACGGGGGACAGGGGGCGCCGGGTGGTGGCTACACCTTC

V gene: TRBV13
J gene: TRBJ2-7
clone size: .
CDR3 length: 13
D gene: .
CDR3 protein: CASTTRLGHEQYF
CDR3 DNA: TGTGCCAGCACCACCCGACTAGGGCACGAGCAGTACTTC

V gene: TRBV28
J gene: TRBJ2-1
clone size: .
CDR3 length: 17
D gene: TRBD2
CDR3 protein: CASSLAGLAGGHNEQFF
CDR3 DNA: TGTGCCAGCAGTTTGGCGGGACTAGCGGGAGGGCACAATGAGCAGTTCTTC

V gene: TRBV5-8
J gene: TRBJ2-7
clone size: .
CDR3 length: 16
D gene: .
CDR3 protein: CASSSWIEGISYEQYF
CDR3 DNA: TGTGCCAGCAGCTCGTGGATCGAGGGGATTAGCTACGAGCAGTACTTC

V gene: TRBV5-4
J gene: TRBJ2-5
clone size: .
CDR3 length: 17
D gene: TRBD2
CDR3 protein: CASSPPGLAGVGETQYF
CDR3 DNA: TGTGCCAGCAGCCCCCCGGGACTAGCGGGAGTGGGAGAGACCCAGTACTTC

V gene: TRBV5-8
J gene: TRBJ2-1
clone size: .
CDR3 length: 13
D gene: .
CDR3 protein: CASSLAPGPEQFF
CDR3 DNA: TGTGCCAGCAGCTTGGCTCCGGGACCAGAGCAGTTCTTC

V gene: TRBV9
J gene: TRBJ2-1
clone size: .
CDR3 length: 14
D gene: TRBD2
CDR3 protein: CASSGLAGGNEQFF
CDR3 DNA: TGTGCCAGCAGCGGACTAGCGGGGGGTAATGAGCAGTTCTTC

V gene: TRBV13
J gene: TRBJ1-4
clone size: once
CDR3 length: 17
D gene: TRBD1
CDR3 protein: CASSPDRAVGKNEKLFF
CDR3 DNA: TGTGCCAGCAGCCCCGACAGGGCCGTCGGAAAAAATGAAAAACTGTTTTTT

V gene: TRBV14
J gene: TRBJ2-7
clone size: .
CDR3 length: 13
D gene: .
CDR3 protein: CASSAQGLWEQYF
CDR3 DNA: TGTGCCAGCAGTGCTCAGGGTCTTTGGGAGCAGTACTTC